The 9 T cell receptor beta chains in this list originate from one sample, sequenced in a study of blood T cells in healthy people across ages. Sample-barcoded 5' priming and a J-beta primer mix drove a second PCR of roughly 6 to 12 cycles. A single record per CDR3 protein comes from TCRdb applying MiXCR to the 5' RACE reads. Among about a million distinct CDR3 sequences listed, around two fifths were seen once. Sequencing was carried out using blood. The receptors here all came from a man aged 18-30 years in good health.

This clonotype was detected only a few times. The chain recombines TRBV20-1 with TRBJ2-3; 10 bases agree with TRBD1. Trimming took 6 bases from V and 3 from J; bases not matched to a gene: 6. CDR3 length equals 14 residues. Germline V lookup: CDR1 DFQATT, CDR2 SNEGSKA (reference sequence). DNA for the CDR3: TGCAGTGCCCCTGACAGGGGGCGAACAGATACGCAGTATTTT. Translating it yields CSAPDRGRTDTQYF.

Comment on this clonotype: At one of its ends the junction is not consistent with the germline gene, which may arise from a read error. The chain uses TRBV12-5 and TRBJ2-1, with a tentative D call TRBD1 (5 bases). The CDR3 extends over 17 amino acids. Germline V lookup: CDR1 LGHNT, CDR2 FRNRAP. CDR3 DNA sequence: TGTGCTGGTGGTTTTTCCCCCCTTCAGGGCCCCCACAATGAGCAGTTCTTC. Translating gives CAGGFSPLQGPHNEQFF.

The chain carries TRBV7-9 and TRBJ2-7, with a possible D match to TRBD2 (6 bases). Per the germline V gene, CDR1 is SEHNR and CDR2 is FQNEAQ (reference sequence). Trimming took off 9 bases at V and 7 bases at J, with 10 bases between the two ends. This CDR3 has 10 residues. The CDR3 loop is CASFGGEQYF. CDR3 DNA: TGTGCCAGTTTCGGGGGTGAGCAGTACTTC.

CDR3 loop: CASSLAPQDTIYF. Written as DNA, the CDR3 is TGTGCCAGCAGTTTGGCCCCCCAGGACACCATATATTTT. The rearrangement links TRBV12-3 or TRBV12-4 to TRBJ1-3; D is ambiguous. Trimming removed 3 bases from V and 8 bases from J, with 11 bases in between. The CDR3 has 13 amino acids.

V and J are TRBV20-1 and TRBJ2-3; 12 bases are a match to TRBD2. Germline trimming cut 5 bases from V and 7 bases from J; bases unmatched to any gene: 19. The germline gives CDR1 DFQATT, CDR2 SNEGSKA (reference sequence). This CDR3 is built from 18 residues. CDR3 loop: CSALARLAGGPVGYTQYF. In nucleotides, the CDR3 is TGCAGTGCTCTTGCGAGGCTAGCGGGGGGGCCCGTCGGTTATACGCAGTATTTT.

In the case of this clonotype: The junction differs from germline at one of its ends, possibly a read error. The chain joins TRBV12-3 or TRBV12-4 to TRBJ1-2, with TRBD1 identical over 9 bases. The CDR3 covers 14 residues. The CDR3 sequence is CASSSRDRAYGYIF. The CDR3 coding sequence is TGTGCCAGCAGTAGCCGGGACAGGGCCTATGGCTACATCTTC.

The J gene is TRBJ2-1, the V gene TRBV7-8; no reliable D call. Germline CDR1 is SGHVS and CDR2 is FQNEAQ. This CDR3 has 15 amino acids. V lost 3 bases and J 4 bases, leaving 13 bases between the germline ends. In DNA, the CDR3 is TGTGCCAGCAGCTTCGCGCAGGTAGTGTACAATGAGCAGTTCTTC. Translated: CASSFAQVVYNEQFF.

The V gene is TRBV27, the J gene TRBJ1-2, with D unclear. The germline V gene encodes CDR1 MNHEY and CDR2 SMNVEV (reference sequence). Trimming removed 5 bases from V and 3 bases from J, with 10 bases in between. There are 13 residues in the CDR3. The CDR3 is CASSPLDDYGYTF. DNA of the CDR3: TGTGCCAGCAGTCCTCTAGACGACTATGGCTACACCTTC.

This chain connects TRBV20-1 to TRBJ2-1; TRBD2 aligns across 16 bases. Germline V CDR1 and CDR2: DFQATT, SNEGSKA (reference sequence). This CDR3 has 19 residues. Trimming removed 2 bases from V and 1 base from J; junction bases left unmatched: 8. CDR3 DNA: TGCAGTGCTAGATCCCCCGGGACTAGCGGGGGGGTGTCCTACAATGAGCAGTTCTTC. Its translation is CSARSPGTSGGVSYNEQFF.